This TCR beta chain was retrieved from a study of blood T cells in healthy people across ages. This CDR3 comprises 16 residues. Per germline, CDR1 DFQATT and CDR2 SNEGSKA (reference sequence). V was trimmed by 2 bases and J by 0 bases, leaving 14 bases between them. With a J-beta primer mix and a sample-barcoded 5' primer, a second PCR ran 7 to 11 cycles. All cDNA molecules were each tagged by a template-switch adaptor with 12 random nucleotides. Using its own MiXCR run on the 5' RACE reads, TCRdb lists one record per CDR3 protein. The sample shows about a million distinct CDR3 sequences, roughly 48% of them seen only once.

The sample comprised blood. The receptor was isolated from a man aged 30 to 39 in good health. The chain carries TRBV20-1 and TRBJ2-1, with no clear D. This CDR3 is CSARRAGLSSYNEQFF. In DNA, the CDR3 is TGCAGTGCTAGACGAGCCGGGTTGAGCTCCTACAATGAGCAGTTCTTC.